These 4 T cell receptor beta chains originate from one sample sequenced in a study of untreated major depressive disorder. Antigen specificity for these receptors is unknown. The protocol was immunoSEQ multiplex PCR, while the TCRdb copy is restricted to in-frame clones and leaves out a portion. Among 10,000 to 15,000 clones listed, nearly 95% were seen once. Overall study results and limits: CD4+ T cells from depressed patients used TRBV05-01 (Vbeta 5.1) more often than controls.

Sequencing was done on a sample of CD4+ T cells from PBMCs. All receptors derive from a young man with major depressive disorder.

The chain has TRBV2 and TRBJ1-2, with TRBD1 identical over 10 bases. The V gene end was trimmed by 6 bases and the J gene end by 7 bases; junction bases not matched to a gene: 5. This CDR3 comprises 13 residues. Germline V gene data show CDR1 as SNHLY and CDR2 as FYNNEI. The CDR3 sequence is CASRTTGGSGYTF. CDR3 nucleotide sequence: TGTGCCAGCAGGACGACAGGGGGCTCTGGCTACACCTTC.

The CDR3 loop reads CASSAWGYGYTF. In nucleotides, the CDR3 is TGTGCCAGCAGCGCCTGGGGCTATGGCTACACCTTC. The chain carries TRBV5-6 and TRBJ1-2, with D uncertain. This CDR3 comprises 12 residues. CDR1 is SGHDT, CDR2 YYEEEE, per germline. With 4 bases removed from V and 4 bases from J, the gap between germline ends came to 8 bases.

This clone came up once. This CDR3 reads CASSFQTLYEQYF. Here the CDR3 DNA reads TGTGCCAGCAGCTTCCAAACCCTCTACGAGCAGTACTTC. This chain uses TRBV7-9 with TRBJ2-7; D remains ambiguous. The CDR3 runs to 13 residues. The V gene's germline CDR1 is SEHNR and CDR2 FQNEAQ (reference sequence). V was shortened by 3 bases and J by 3 bases, with 9 bases between the two germline ends.

J is TRBJ1-2 and V is TRBV18; D is uncertain. V was shortened by 2 bases and J by 2 bases, with 12 bases between the two germline ends. Looked up from germline, CDR1 is KGHSH and CDR2 is LQKENI. The CDR3 runs 15 residues. The CDR3 is CASSPGPARNYGYTF. The DNA of the CDR3 is TGTGCCAGCTCACCAGGACCCGCCAGGAACTATGGCTACACCTTC.